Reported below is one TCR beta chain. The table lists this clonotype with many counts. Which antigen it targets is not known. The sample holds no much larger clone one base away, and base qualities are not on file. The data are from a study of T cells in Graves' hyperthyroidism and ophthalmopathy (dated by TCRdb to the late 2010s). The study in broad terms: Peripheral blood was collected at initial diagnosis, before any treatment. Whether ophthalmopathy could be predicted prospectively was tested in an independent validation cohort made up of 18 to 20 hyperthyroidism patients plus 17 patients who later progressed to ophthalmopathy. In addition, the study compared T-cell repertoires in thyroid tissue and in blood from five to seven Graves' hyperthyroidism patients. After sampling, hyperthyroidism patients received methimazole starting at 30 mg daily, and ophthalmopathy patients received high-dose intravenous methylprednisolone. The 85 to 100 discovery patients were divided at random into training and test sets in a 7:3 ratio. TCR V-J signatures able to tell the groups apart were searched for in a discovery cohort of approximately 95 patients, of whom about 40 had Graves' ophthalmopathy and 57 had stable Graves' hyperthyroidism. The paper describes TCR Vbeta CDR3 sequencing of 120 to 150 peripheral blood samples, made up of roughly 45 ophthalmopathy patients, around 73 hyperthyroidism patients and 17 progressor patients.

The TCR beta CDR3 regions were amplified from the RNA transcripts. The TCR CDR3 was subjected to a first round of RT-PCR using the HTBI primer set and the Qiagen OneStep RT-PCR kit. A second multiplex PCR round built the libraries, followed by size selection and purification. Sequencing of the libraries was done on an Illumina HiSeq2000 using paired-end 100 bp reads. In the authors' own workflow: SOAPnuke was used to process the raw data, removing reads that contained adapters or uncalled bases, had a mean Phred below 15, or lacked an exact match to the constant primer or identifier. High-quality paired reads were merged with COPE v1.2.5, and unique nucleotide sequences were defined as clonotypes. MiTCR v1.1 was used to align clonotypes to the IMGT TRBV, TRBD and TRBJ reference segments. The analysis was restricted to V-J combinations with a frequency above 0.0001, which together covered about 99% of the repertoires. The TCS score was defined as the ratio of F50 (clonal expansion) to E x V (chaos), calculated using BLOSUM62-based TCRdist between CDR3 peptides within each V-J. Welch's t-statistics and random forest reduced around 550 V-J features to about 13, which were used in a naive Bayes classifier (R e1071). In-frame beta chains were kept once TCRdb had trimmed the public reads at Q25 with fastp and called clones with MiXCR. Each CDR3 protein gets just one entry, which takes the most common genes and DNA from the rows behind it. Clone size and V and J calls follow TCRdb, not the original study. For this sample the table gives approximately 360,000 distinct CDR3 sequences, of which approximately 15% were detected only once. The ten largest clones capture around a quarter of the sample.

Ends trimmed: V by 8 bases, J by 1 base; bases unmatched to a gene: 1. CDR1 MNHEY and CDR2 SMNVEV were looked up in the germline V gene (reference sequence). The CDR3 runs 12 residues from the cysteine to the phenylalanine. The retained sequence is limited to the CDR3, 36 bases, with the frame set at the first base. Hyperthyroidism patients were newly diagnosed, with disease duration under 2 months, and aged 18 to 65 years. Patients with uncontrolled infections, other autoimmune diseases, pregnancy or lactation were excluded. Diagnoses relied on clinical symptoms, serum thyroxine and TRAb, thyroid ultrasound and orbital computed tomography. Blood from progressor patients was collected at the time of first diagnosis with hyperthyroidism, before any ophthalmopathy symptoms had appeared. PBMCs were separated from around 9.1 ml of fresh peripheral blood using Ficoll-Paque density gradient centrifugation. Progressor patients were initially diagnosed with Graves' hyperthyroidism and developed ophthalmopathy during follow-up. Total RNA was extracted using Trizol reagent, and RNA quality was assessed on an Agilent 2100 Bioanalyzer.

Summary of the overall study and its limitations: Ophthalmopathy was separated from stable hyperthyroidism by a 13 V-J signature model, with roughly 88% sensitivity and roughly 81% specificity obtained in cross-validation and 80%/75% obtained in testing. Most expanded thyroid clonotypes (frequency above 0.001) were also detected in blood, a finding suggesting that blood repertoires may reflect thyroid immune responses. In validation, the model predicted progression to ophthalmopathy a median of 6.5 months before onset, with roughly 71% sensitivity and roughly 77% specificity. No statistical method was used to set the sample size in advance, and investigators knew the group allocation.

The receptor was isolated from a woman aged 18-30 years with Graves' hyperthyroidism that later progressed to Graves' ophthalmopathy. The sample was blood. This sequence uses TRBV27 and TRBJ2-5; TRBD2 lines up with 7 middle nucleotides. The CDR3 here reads CASGRAQETQYF. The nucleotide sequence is TGTGCCAGCGGGAGGGCCCAAGAGACCCAGTACTTC.